These 27 T cell receptor beta chains share one sample of origin, sequenced in a study of beta chain features in type 1 diabetes. Study results and caveats: TCRB CDR3s were moderately but significantly shorter in Type 1 diabetes patients in all four CD4+ subsets.

The entirety of the isolated RNA underwent reverse transcription, so expressed TCRB transcripts were sequenced. The assay was immunoSEQ multiplex PCR, and TCRdb's table has in-frame clones only and misses some. The sample has roughly 730,000 clones, 10% to 15% seen once. Their antigens are not known. Source material: naive CD4+ T cells from blood. These receptors all stem from a man aged 18 to 30 with type 1 diabetes.

This clone was seen a handful of times. This chain joins TRBV5-4 and TRBJ1-4, with 9 nucleotides matching TRBD1. After removal of 4 bases from V and 5 bases from J, the junction contained 3 bases not matched to a gene. Germline V gives CDR1 SGHNT, CDR2 YYREEE (reference sequence). The CDR3 sequence is 14 residues long. The CDR3, as DNA: TGTGCCAGCAGCCTGACAGGGGGGAATGAAAAACTGTTTTTT. Its translation: CASSLTGGNEKLFF.

This sequence joins TRBV2 and TRBJ2-3; the D call may be TRBD1 or TRBD2 (6 bases each). Trimming took 2 bases from V and 6 from J, leaving 15 bases between them. The CDR3 covers 15 residues. Germline V CDR1 and CDR2: SNHLY, FYNNEI. CDR3 residues: CASSEIGGGPDTQYF. The DNA for the CDR3 is TGTGCCAGCAGTGAAATCGGGGGCGGGCCGGATACGCAGTATTTT.

This clone has only a few counts. The chain combines TRBV6-5 with TRBJ2-7, with D unclear. The V end lost 0 bases, the J end lost 2 bases, and 11 bases lay between the germline ends. The length of the CDR3 is 15 residues. Germline CDR1 and CDR2: MNHEY and SVGAGI. The CDR3 reads CASSYSYAVAYEQYF. Here the CDR3 DNA reads TGTGCCAGCAGTTACTCGTATGCAGTGGCCTACGAGCAGTACTTC.

The chain employs TRBV29-1 and TRBJ1-1, with unresolved D. This CDR3 has 15 amino acids. Germline V gene lookup returns CDR1 SQVTM and CDR2 ANQGSEA. V was trimmed by 3 bases and J by 1 base, leaving 15 bases between them. The DNA for the CDR3 is TGCAGCGTTGAGAATTTGGTGCGACCGAACACTGAAGCTTTCTTT. This gives the protein CSVENLVRPNTEAFF. Together with reference TRBV29-1 and TRBJ1-1, the CDR3 gives the full variable domain: SAVISQKPSRDICQRGTSLTIQCQVDSQVTMMFWYRQQPGQSLTLIATANQGSEATYESGFVIDKFPISRPNLTFSTLTVSNMSPEDSSIYLCSVENLVRPNTEAFFGQGTRLTVV.

A few counts support this clone. The chain has TRBV5-1 and TRBJ2-5; a weak D match, TRBD2 (6 bases). Per the germline V gene, CDR1 is SGHRS and CDR2 is YFSETQ. Trimming shortened V by 0 bases and J by 1 base, and 10 bases separated the two germline ends. This CDR3 has 15 amino acids. The CDR3 nucleotides read TGCGCCAGCAGCTTGGACCCGGGAGTCCAAGAGACCCAGTACTTC. This translates into CASSLDPGVQETQYF.

The chain has TRBV7-9 and TRBJ2-7; D gene ambiguous. The ends were cut back, 4 bases at V and 5 bases at J, with 6 bases in the middle. The CDR3 has 11 amino acids. Germline V gene lookup returns CDR1 SEHNR and CDR2 FQNEAQ (reference sequence). The CDR3 bases are TGTGCCAGCAGCTCGCCCCACGAGCAGTACTTC. The encoded protein is CASSSPHEQYF.

This clone has only a few counts. The chain carries TRBV7-2 and TRBJ2-3, with 9 nucleotides matching TRBD1. The V gene end was trimmed by 5 bases and the J gene end by 4 bases; junction bases not matched to a gene: 4. The CDR3 is 14 residues long. CDR1 SGHTA and CDR2 FQGNSA come from the germline V gene. The CDR3, as DNA: TGTGCCAGCAGCCTGACAGGGGGTTCAGATACGCAGTATTTT. Protein sequence: CASSLTGGSDTQYF.

This clone came up a few times. CDR3 sequence (DNA): TGTGCCTGGAGTGTATCGGTGGGGGTGAACACTGAAGCTTTCTTT. Translating it yields CAWSVSVGVNTEAFF. The rearrangement links TRBV30 to TRBJ1-1; D possibly corresponds to TRBD1 (5 bases). Germline V lookup: CDR1 GTSNPN, CDR2 SVGIG (reference sequence). The CDR3 is 15 residues long. The V gene lost 0 bases and the J gene lost 0 bases, with 11 bases spanning the gap.

This clone has a handful of counts. The chain combines TRBV6-5 with TRBJ1-5; tentatively, D is TRBD1 (6 bases). Germline V gene data show CDR1 as MNHEY and CDR2 as SVGAGI. V lost 7 bases to trimming and J lost 4 bases, with 14 bases between them. This CDR3 has 14 amino acids. The DNA of the CDR3 is TGTGCCAGCAACCCGGGGGGGGCAAATCAGCCCCAGCATTTT. Amino acid sequence: CASNPGGANQPQHF.

This clone has a handful of counts. The J gene is TRBJ2-3, the V gene TRBV2; 10 nucleotides agree with TRBD2. CDR1 SNHLY and CDR2 FYNNEI come from the germline V gene. This CDR3 is 16 amino acids long. V lost 6 bases, J lost 1 base, and 7 bases stayed unmatched. The CDR3 DNA sequence: TGTGCCAGCAGCCGCTTGACTAGCGGGCGCACAGATACGCAGTATTTT. It codes for CASSRLTSGRTDTQYF.

This clone has a handful of counts. Other nucleotide sequences in the sample specify the same CDR3. J is TRBJ2-6 and V is TRBV30; D unresolved. Looked up from germline, CDR1 is GTSNPN and CDR2 is SVGIG (reference sequence). V lost 1 base, J lost 0 bases, and 4 bases lay in between. This CDR3 comprises 14 residues. This CDR3 reads CAWSDGSGANVLTF. In DNA, the CDR3 is TGTGCCTGGAGTGATGGCTCTGGGGCCAACGTCCTGACTTTC. The full variable domain, with the rest looked up from reference TRBV30 and TRBJ2-6, is SQTIHQWPATLVQPVGSPLSLECTVEGTSNPNLYWYRQAAGRGLQLLFYSVGIGQISSEVPQNLSASRPQDRQFILSSKKLLLSDSGFYLCAWSDGSGANVLTFGAGSRLTVL.

The chain links TRBV2 to TRBJ2-2; maybe TRBD1 (6 bases). This CDR3 contains 15 residues. Germline V gene sequence: CDR1 SNHLY, CDR2 FYNNEI. V dropped 8 bases and J dropped 1 base, with 14 bases sitting between them. CDR3 sequence (DNA): TGTGCCAGCCGGTCGGCGACAGGGAACACCGGGGAGCTGTTTTTT. Translation gives CASRSATGNTGELFF.

The rearrangement links TRBV14 to TRBJ1-2; 7 bases are a match to TRBD1. The germline gives CDR1 SGHDN, CDR2 FVKESK. There are 14 residues in the CDR3. Germline trimming cut 1 base from V and 4 bases from J; bases unmatched to any gene: 3. This CDR3 reads CASSQGAGGYGYTF. CDR3 bases: TGTGCCAGCAGCCAAGGGGCAGGGGGCTATGGCTACACCTTC.

The chain carries TRBV28 and TRBJ1-5; TRBD1 matches at 8 bases. The junction had 10 bases not matched to a gene; V was cut back by 6 bases and J by 6 bases. This CDR3 contains 15 residues. Germline V CDR1 and CDR2: MDHEN, SYDVKM. The CDR3 protein is CASSSGTGRAQPQHF. CDR3 bases: TGTGCCAGCAGCTCCGGGACAGGAAGGGCTCAGCCCCAGCATTTT.

This clone was counted a few times. The DNA of the CDR3 is TGTGCCAGCAGCTACCTCATGTCCACTAGTGCCTGGCGAGAGACCCAGTACTTC. Its translation: CASSYLMSTSAWRETQYF. The chain carries TRBV11-2 and TRBJ2-5; the D gene is possibly TRBD2 (5 bases). Germline V CDR1 and CDR2: SGHAT, FQNNGV. CDR3 length equals 18 residues. V lost 4 bases and J 4 bases, leaving 25 bases between the germline ends.

This sequence joins TRBV6-5 and TRBJ2-1; the match to TRBD1 covers 8 bases. The CDR3 runs to 16 residues. The ends lost 2 bases at V and 2 bases at J; junction bases unmatched: 5. The germline V gene encodes CDR1 MNHEY and CDR2 SVGAGI. DNA for the CDR3: TGTGCCAGCAGTTACGCGACAGGGGAGGCCTACAATGAGCAGTTCTTC. Amino acids: CASSYATGEAYNEQFF.

Only a few counts were recorded for this clone. The chain links TRBV28 to TRBJ2-1; 7 nucleotides line up with TRBD1. The CDR3 covers 15 residues. Germline V gives CDR1 MDHEN, CDR2 SYDVKM. Trimming cost V 2 bases and J 4 bases; bases outside gene matches: 5. The CDR3 DNA sequence: TGTGCCAGCAGTTTAACAGGGGTGGGATACAATGAGCAGTTCTTC. It translates to CASSLTGVGYNEQFF.

The rearrangement joins TRBV6-5 to TRBJ2-5, with 7 bases lining up with TRBD2. The V segment lost 8 bases and the J segment 0 bases; nucleotides outside the gene matches: 6. Germline CDR1 is MNHEY and CDR2 is SVGAGI. The CDR3 has 14 amino acids. The CDR3, as DNA: TGTGCCAGCGGCAGCGGGGCGGACCAAGAGACCCAGTACTTC. It specifies CASGSGADQETQYF.

This clone came up a few times. The chain uses TRBV18 and TRBJ2-7; possibly TRBD2 for D (5 bases). V gave up 1 base and J gave up 6 bases, with 13 bases separating them. From germline, CDR1 is KGHSH and CDR2 LQKENI. The CDR3 is made up of 14 amino acids. The CDR3: CASSPLERSGEQYF. The CDR3 DNA reads TGTGCCAGCTCACCACTCGAACGGAGCGGCGAGCAGTACTTC.

The chain recombines TRBV5-6 with TRBJ2-7; no clear D gene. The length of the CDR3 is 13 residues. The V and J ends lost 0 bases and 4 bases respectively, with 8 bases between them. CDR1 and CDR2 from the germline V gene are SGHDT and YYEEEE. For the CDR3, the DNA is TGTGCCAGCAGCTTGGACCTCAGGTACGAGCAGTACTTC. It yields the protein CASSLDLRYEQYF.

This rearrangement joins TRBV7-3 to TRBJ2-3, with TRBD2 identical over 8 bases. The germline CDR1 and CDR2 sequences are SGHTA and FQGTGA. Trimming took 1 base from V and 3 from J; bases not matched to a gene: 6. This CDR3 is built from 16 residues. The CDR3 DNA follows: TGTGCCAGCAGCTTAAGTAGCGGGGTTGGTACAGATACGCAGTATTTT. Its protein product is CASSLSSGVGTDTQYF.

This clone has just a few counts. This chain joins TRBV18 and TRBJ2-4, with D uncertain. Germline CDR1 is KGHSH and CDR2 is LQKENI. V was cut by 3 bases and J by 6 bases, with 9 bases left in between. The CDR3 spans 13 residues. CDR3 sequence: CASSPPDLNIQYF. CDR3 DNA sequence: TGTGCCAGCTCACCCCCGGACCTAAACATTCAGTACTTC.

The V gene is TRBV30, the J gene TRBJ1-1, with 7 bases identical to TRBD1. The CDR3 consists of 15 residues. Germline-derived CDR1 and CDR2 are GTSNPN and SVGIG (reference sequence). V was clipped by 4 bases and J by 1 base; unmatched bases: 9. The CDR3 nucleotides read TGTGCCTGGAACTTCCAGGACAGGAGGAACACTGAAGCTTTCTTT. Translated, it gives CAWNFQDRRNTEAFF.

This clone was seen a handful of times. The V gene is TRBV6-1, the J gene TRBJ2-5; D is uncertain. The CDR3 contains 12 residues. Germline V gene sequence: CDR1 MNHNS, CDR2 SASEGT. V gave up 6 bases and J gave up 4 bases, with 9 bases separating them. The CDR3 protein is CASSQASETQYF. CDR3 bases: TGTGCCAGCAGCCAAGCGTCAGAGACCCAGTACTTC.

This chain joins TRBV5-6 and TRBJ2-7; 10 bases are shared with TRBD1. V shed 3 bases and J 6 bases; nucleotides not matched to a gene: 3. This CDR3 is built from 13 residues. Germline V gene lookup returns CDR1 SGHDT and CDR2 YYEEEE. Written as DNA, the CDR3 is TGTGCCAGCAGCTGGGACAGGGGCACCGAGCAGTACTTC. Amino acids: CASSWDRGTEQYF.

This clone was found a few times. This chain connects TRBV2 to TRBJ1-2; D perhaps matches TRBD1 (6 bases). In germline, CDR1 is SNHLY, CDR2 FYNNEI. Trimming pared 6 bases from V and 8 bases from J, leaving 19 bases between. There are 14 residues in the CDR3. CDR3 loop: CASSYHTGIRGYTF. CDR3 coding DNA: TGTGCCAGCAGCTATCATACAGGGATTCGGGGCTACACCTTC.

This clone was counted a few times. The chain carries TRBV27 and TRBJ2-7; TRBD1 or TRBD2 may be the D gene (6 bases each). The CDR3 covers 12 residues. From germline, CDR1 is MNHEY and CDR2 SMNVEV (reference sequence). Trimming pared 6 bases from V and 7 bases from J, leaving 13 bases between. The CDR3 protein is CASSSPGAEQYF. Here the CDR3 DNA reads TGTGCCAGCAGCTCCCCGGGGGCGGAGCAGTACTTC.